Listed here are 12 T cell receptor beta chains from one sample, sequenced in a study of blood T cells in healthy people across ages (dated by TCRdb to about 2015). Library generation was performed with 5' RACE. Sequencing relied on an Illumina HiSeq 2500. The second PCR ran for roughly 6 to 11 cycles and used a J-beta primer mix along with a sample-barcoded 5' primer. TCRdb's own reprocessing of the public reads used fastp at Q25 and MiXCR and kept productive beta chains. CDR3 protein sequences are deduplicated, and each keeps its most common genes and DNA. The sample yields 650,000 to 700,000 distinct CDR3 sequences; about 51% were counted once. The top ten hold around an eighth of the sample. The sample taken for sequencing was blood. These receptors were taken from a woman at least 80 years old in good health.

On this clonotype: With a much larger clone just one base away, this may be a read error. The chain uses TRBV12-3 or TRBV12-4 and TRBJ2-7; TRBD1 matches 8 bases. This CDR3 spans 14 amino acids. V shed 5 bases, J shed 4 bases, and the junction held 7 bases outside the gene matches. In DNA form, the CDR3 reads TGTGCCAGCAGTACCACAGGGGGAGAGTACGAGCAGTACTTC. Encoded protein: CASSTTGGEYEQYF.

This clonotype was recorded at least ten times. The V and J genes are TRBV20-1 and TRBJ2-7; no definite D call. The V gene lost 6 bases and the J gene lost 0 bases, with 12 bases spanning the gap. The CDR3 covers 13 residues. Germline CDR1 is DFQATT and CDR2 is SNEGSKA (reference sequence). The CDR3 here is CSATNPYSYEQYF. The CDR3 nucleotides are TGCAGTGCAACAAACCCCTACTCCTACGAGCAGTACTTC.

The V call is TRBV5-1, the J call TRBJ2-5; D call uncertain. Trimming took off 0 bases at V and 4 bases at J, with 10 bases between the two ends. Germline V gene sequence: CDR1 SGHRS, CDR2 YFSETQ. There are 14 residues in the CDR3. CDR3 sequence: CASSLGSRGETQYF. In DNA form, the CDR3 reads TGCGCCAGCAGCTTGGGTTCCCGAGGAGAGACCCAGTACTTC.

This clonotype was seen only a few times. The CDR3 DNA sequence: TGTGCCAGCAGTTTATCGTGCAGTGTGGGAACAGATACGCAGTATTTT. Its translation: CASSLSCSVGTDTQYF. The genes are TRBV27 and TRBJ2-3; no clear D gene. The V end lost 0 bases, the J end lost 3 bases, and 13 bases lay between the germline ends. Germline V gene data show CDR1 as MNHEY and CDR2 as SMNVEV (reference sequence). CDR3 length equals 16 residues.

At least ten counts were recorded for this clonotype. A junction end diverges from the germline sequence, so it may reflect a read error. The rearrangement links TRBV2 to TRBJ2-5; no firm D call. The germline gives CDR1 SNHLY, CDR2 FYNNEI. The CDR3 runs 14 residues. CDR3 DNA: TGTGCCAGCAGTGTATGGCGGTGGCAAGAGACCCGGTACTTC. Protein product: CASSVWRWQETRYF.

This clonotype was counted many times. J is TRBJ2-4 and V is TRBV2, with D perhaps matching TRBD1 (6 bases). Germline CDR1 and CDR2: SNHLY and FYNNEI. This CDR3 spans 18 amino acids. Trimming took off 3 bases at V and 0 bases at J, with 18 bases between the two ends. The DNA for the CDR3 is TGTGCCAGCAGTGAGCTTCCGGGACACCTAATAGCCAAAAACATTCAGTACTTC. Protein product: CASSELPGHLIAKNIQYF.

V and J are TRBV6-6 and TRBJ2-3, with D unresolved. CDR3 length: 14 amino acids. Per the germline V gene, CDR1 is MNHNY and CDR2 is SVGAGI (reference sequence). Trimming shortened V by 0 bases and J by 3 bases, and 7 bases separated the two germline ends. The CDR3 bases are TGTGCCAGCAGTTACTCCTTCTTTACAGATACGCAGTATTTT. The encoded protein is CASSYSFFTDTQYF.

The chain carries TRBV3-1 and TRBJ1-4, with D hard to call. The V end lost 0 bases, the J end lost 4 bases, and 6 bases lay between the germline ends. There are 14 residues in the CDR3. CDR1 and CDR2 from the germline V gene are LGHDT and YNNKEL (reference sequence). The CDR3 protein is CASSQDRHNEKLFF. The CDR3 DNA reads TGTGCCAGCAGCCAAGATAGACATAATGAAAAACTGTTTTTT.

In this sample, this clonotype turned up many times. The chain recombines TRBV21-1 with TRBJ2-3; TRBD2, the table's D call, lacks a check against the DNA. TRBV21-1 represents a pseudogene. CDR3 length: 22 amino acids. CDR3 sequence: CASSSHAIGSEGTSGITDTQYF. The CDR3 nucleotides read TGTGCCAGCAGCAGCCACGCCATTGGGAGCGAGGGGACTAGCGGGATCACAGATACGCAGTATTTT.

This chain links TRBV20-1 with TRBJ2-1, with 9 bases matching TRBD2. Per the germline V gene, CDR1 is DFQATT and CDR2 is SNEGSKA (reference sequence). V gave up 5 bases and J gave up 7 bases; unmatched junction bases: 15. The CDR3 length is 16 residues. DNA of the CDR3: TGCAGTGCTGACTTTAGCGGGAGCTTCTCCTGGAATGAGCAGTTCTTC. Amino acids: CSADFSGSFSWNEQFF.

The chain links TRBV29-1 to TRBJ1-2; weak D call: TRBD1 (6 bases). The CDR3 runs to 13 residues. Germline lookup yields CDR1 SQVTM and CDR2 ANQGSEA. V was shortened by 7 bases and J by 5 bases, with 17 bases between the two germline ends. This chain's CDR3 is CSGGDTRGYGYTF. In DNA form, the CDR3 reads TGCAGCGGAGGGGACACGAGAGGATATGGCTACACCTTC.

The chain is built from TRBV20-1 and TRBJ1-1; D may be TRBD1 (5 bases). CDR3 length equals 14 residues. V lost 5 bases, J lost 11 bases, and 24 bases lay in between. The V gene's germline CDR1 is DFQATT and CDR2 SNEGSKA (reference sequence). Written as DNA, the CDR3 is TGCAGTGCTGGGGGTGGCAGCGAGGGTGAATGGGCTTTCTTT. Protein sequence: CSAGGGSEGEWAFF.